The rows below give T cell receptor beta chains drawn from one sample of a study of breast tumors, draining lymph nodes, adjacent tissues. TCRdb re-analysed the multiplex PCR reads in MiXCR, keeping a single row per CDR3 protein. The table has 83,000 or so distinct CDR3 sequences, approximately 19% seen once. The sample was axillary lymph node tissue. The receptor source for this set is a female donor with breast cancer. Some clones in this sample may be carry-over from other donors' samples. Both conserved end residues are part of each CDR3. The order of the fields is V gene, D gene, clone size, CDR3 length, J gene, CDR3 protein, CDR3 DNA. D genes are given only for firm matches. The size of a clone is reported for some rows only, either as once, few or many, or as a class for expanded clones.

>TRBV6-5|-|many|16|TRBJ2-7
CASSYSPAGGSYEQYF
TGTGCCAGCAGTTACTCCCCGGCAGGGGGGTCCTACGAGCAGTACTTC
>TRBV10-3|TRBD2|many|13|TRBJ2-5
CAISKAGVETQYF
TGTGCCATCAGTAAAGCGGGAGTTGAGACCCAGTACTTC
>TRBV10-3|TRBD1|many|13|TRBJ2-7
CAISLDRDDEQYF
TGTGCCATCAGTTTAGACAGGGACGACGAGCAGTACTTC
>TRBV6-6|TRBD1|many|15|TRBJ2-1
CASSSLQGVDNEQFF
TGTGCCAGCAGTTCTTTACAGGGGGTAGACAATGAGCAGTTCTTC
>TRBV5-8|-|few|11|TRBJ2-5
CASSLVETQYF
TGTGCCAGCAGCTTGGTGGAGACCCAGTACTTC
>TRBV7-9|-|many|15|TRBJ2-5
CASSPRRGTDETQYF
TGTGCCAGCAGCCCCCGTCGGGGGACGGACGAGACCCAGTACTTC
>TRBV19|TRBD2|many|16|TRBJ2-1
CASSKTSDRSYNEQFF
TGTGCCAGTAGTAAGACTAGCGACCGCTCCTACAATGAGCAGTTCTTC
>TRBV20-1|-|many|13|TRBJ2-7
CSARTVTSYEQYF
TGCAGTGCCCGGACAGTGACCTCCTACGAGCAGTACTTC
>TRBV5-6|-|many|16|TRBJ2-3
CASSPTVRGNTDTQYF
TGTGCCAGCAGCCCCACGGTGCGGGGAAACACAGATACGCAGTATTTT
>TRBV5-4|TRBD1|many|15|TRBJ1-5
CASSSGTGENQPQHF
TGTGCCAGCAGCTCCGGGACAGGGGAAAATCAGCCCCAGCATTTT
>TRBV20-1|-|many|14|TRBJ2-5
CSARRVQGQETQYF
TGCAGTGCTAGGAGGGTCCAGGGCCAAGAGACCCAGTACTTC
>TRBV29-1|-|many|13|TRBJ2-7
CSVAGSAYYEQYF
TGCAGCGTTGCGGGTTCGGCGTACTACGAGCAGTACTTC
>TRBV20-1|TRBD2|many|14|TRBJ2-7
CSARVGGSLSEQYF
TGCAGTGCTAGAGTGGGCGGGAGCCTCAGCGAGCAGTACTTC
>TRBV4-2|-|many|16|TRBJ2-2
CASSLRGGANTGELFF
TGTGCCAGCAGCCTCAGAGGCGGCGCGAACACCGGGGAGCTGTTTTTT
>TRBV27|TRBD1|few|13|TRBJ1-2
CASSFTGGYGYTF
TGTGCCAGCAGTTTCACAGGGGGATATGGCTACACCTTC
>TRBV10-3|TRBD1|many|18|TRBJ2-7
CAISTSPGQGVTSYEQYF
TGTGCCATCAGCACTTCTCCTGGACAGGGTGTTACATCCTACGAGCAGTACTTC
>TRBV4-2|-|many|15|TRBJ1-5
CASSQDGGSNQPQHF
TGTGCCAGCAGCCAAGATGGGGGGAGCAATCAGCCCCAGCATTTT
>TRBV19|-|many|14|TRBJ2-7
CASSAAGSSYEQYF
TGTGCCAGTAGTGCCGCCGGGAGCTCCTACGAGCAGTACTTC
>TRBV6-2/TRBV6-3|-|many|13|TRBJ2-2
CASSYAAPGELFF
TGTGCCAGCAGTTACGCAGCTCCCGGGGAGCTGTTTTTT
>TRBV6-1|-|many|15|TRBJ1-5
CASSEHGASNQPQHF
TGTGCCAGCAGTGAACACGGAGCTAGCAATCAGCCCCAGCATTTT
>TRBV7-3|TRBD2|many|15|TRBJ2-3
CASSRIAGGTDTQYF
TGTGCCAGCAGTAGAATAGCGGGAGGGACAGATACGCAGTATTTT
>TRBV5-1|TRBD1|many|16|TRBJ1-4
CASSPGTERNGEKLFF
TGCGCCAGCAGCCCGGGGACAGAAAGGAATGGGGAAAAACTGTTTTTT
>TRBV5-6|TRBD2|many|20|TRBJ2-1
CASSLVIDRHKGLASNEQFF
TGTGCCAGCAGCTTGGTCATTGACAGACACAAGGGACTAGCGAGCAATGAGCAGTTCTTC
>TRBV20-1|-|many|11|TRBJ2-7
CSARGAVEQYF
TGCAGTGCTAGGGGTGCGGTCGAGCAGTACTTC
>TRBV12-3/TRBV12-4|TRBD1|many|17|TRBJ2-7
CASSLGTGVGISYEQYF
TGTGCCAGCAGTTTAGGGACAGGTGTAGGAATCTCCTACGAGCAGTACTTC
>TRBV29-1|-|many|13|TRBJ1-4
CSVRTMGGKKLFF
TGCAGCGTCAGAACGATGGGAGGGAAAAAACTGTTTTTT
>TRBV20-1|-|many|14|TRBJ2-1
CSARVGRFYNEQFF
TGCAGTGCTAGAGTTGGTCGATTTTACAATGAGCAGTTCTTC
>TRBV4-1|TRBD1|many|14|TRBJ1-4
CASSRRDRAEKLFF
TGCGCCAGCAGCCGCCGGGACAGGGCCGAAAAACTGTTTTTT
>TRBV6-4|-|-|13|TRBJ1-2
CASSSPGSGGYTF
TGTGCCAGCAGCTCCCCGGGATCCGGTGGCTACACCTTC
>TRBV30|-|-|14|TRBJ2-2
CAWSGGSLTEELFF
TGTGCCTGGAGTGGTGGGAGCCTCACCGAGGAGCTGTTTTTT
>TRBV2|-|many|13|TRBJ1-5
CASSGSLNQPQHF
TGTGCCAGCAGTGGGTCACTTAATCAGCCCCAGCATTTT
>TRBV2|-|many|13|TRBJ2-3
CASRHPLGDTQYF
TGTGCCAGCAGACACCCACTTGGAGATACGCAGTATTTT
>TRBV30|-|-|14|TRBJ1-2
CAWRTWTERYGYTF
TGTGCCTGGAGAACCTGGACGGAACGATATGGCTACACCTTC
>TRBV5-8|-|many|15|TRBJ2-1
CASSLFPDGSNEQFF
TGTGCCAGCAGCTTGTTTCCGGACGGCAGCAATGAGCAGTTCTTC
>TRBV5-5|TRBD1|-|17|TRBJ2-7
CTSSFGTGPWVPYEQYF
TGTACCAGCAGCTTCGGGACAGGGCCTTGGGTTCCCTACGAGCAGTACTTT
>TRBV5-1|TRBD1|many|14|TRBJ1-3
CASSPGQERNTIYF
TGCGCCAGCAGCCCAGGACAGGAGAGAAACACCATATATTTT
>TRBV7-9|-|many|12|TRBJ2-7
CASSRGGTEQYF
TGTGCCAGCAGTCGAGGGGGGACCGAGCAGTACTTC
>TRBV7-2|-|many|13|TRBJ1-2
CASSLGGSAGYTF
TGTGCCAGCAGCTTAGGGGGATCTGCTGGCTACACCTTC
>TRBV11-1|-|many|13|TRBJ2-3
CASSWDSTDTQYF
TGTGCCAGCAGCTGGGACAGCACAGATACGCAGTATTTT
>TRBV27|TRBD1|-|18|TRBJ1-6
CASAGTGFMSSYNSPLHF
TGTGCCAGCGCAGGGACAGGATTTATGAGCTCCTATAATTCACCCCTCCACTTT
>TRBV20-1|-|-|18|TRBJ2-6
CSARVRGARGSGANVLTF
TGCAGTGCTAGAGTCAGGGGGGCGCGCGGCTCTGGGGCCAACGTCCTGACTTTC
>TRBV20-1|-|many|12|TRBJ2-3
CSARDYTDTQYF
TGCAGTGCTAGAGATTACACAGATACGCAGTATTTT
>TRBV30|TRBD2|-|14|TRBJ2-5
CAWRDLLAGETQYF
TGTGCCTGGAGGGACCTACTAGCGGGAGAGACCCAGTACTTC
>TRBV2|TRBD2|many|15|TRBJ2-1
CASSEGASGTNEQFF
TGTGCCAGCAGTGAAGGCGCTAGCGGGACCAATGAGCAGTTCTTC
>TRBV11-2|-|many|12|TRBJ2-7
CASSHGGYEQYF
TGTGCCAGCAGCCATGGGGGGTACGAGCAGTACTTC